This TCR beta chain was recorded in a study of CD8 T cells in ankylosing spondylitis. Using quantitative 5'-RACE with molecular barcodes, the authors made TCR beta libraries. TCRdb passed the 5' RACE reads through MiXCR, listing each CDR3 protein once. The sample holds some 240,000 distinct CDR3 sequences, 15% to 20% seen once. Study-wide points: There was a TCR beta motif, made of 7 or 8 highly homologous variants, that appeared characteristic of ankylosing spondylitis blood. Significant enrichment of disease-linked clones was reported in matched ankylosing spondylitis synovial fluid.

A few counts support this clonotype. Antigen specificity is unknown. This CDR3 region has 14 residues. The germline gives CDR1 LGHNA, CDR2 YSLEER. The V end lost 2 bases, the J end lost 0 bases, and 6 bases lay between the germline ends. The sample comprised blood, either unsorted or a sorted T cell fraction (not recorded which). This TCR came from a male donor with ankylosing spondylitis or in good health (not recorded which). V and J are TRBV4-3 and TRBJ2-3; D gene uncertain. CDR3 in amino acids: CASSQTDSTDTQYF. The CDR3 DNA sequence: TGCGCCAGCAGCCAAACAGACAGCACAGATACGCAGTATTTT.